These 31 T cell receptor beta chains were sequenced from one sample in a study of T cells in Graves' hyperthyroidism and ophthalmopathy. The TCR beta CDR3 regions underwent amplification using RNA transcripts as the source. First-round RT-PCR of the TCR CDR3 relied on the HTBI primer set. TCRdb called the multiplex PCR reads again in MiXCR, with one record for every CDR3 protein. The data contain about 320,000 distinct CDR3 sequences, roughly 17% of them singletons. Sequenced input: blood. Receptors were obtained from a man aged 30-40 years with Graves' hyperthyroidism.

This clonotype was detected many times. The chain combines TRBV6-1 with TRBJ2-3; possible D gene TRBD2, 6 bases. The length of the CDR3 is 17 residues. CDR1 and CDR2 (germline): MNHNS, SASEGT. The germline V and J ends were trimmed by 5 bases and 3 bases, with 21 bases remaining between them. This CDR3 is CASSNLGVAALTDTQYF. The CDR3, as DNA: TGTGCCAGCAGTAACCTCGGGGTAGCGGCGTTAACAGATACGCAGTATTTT.

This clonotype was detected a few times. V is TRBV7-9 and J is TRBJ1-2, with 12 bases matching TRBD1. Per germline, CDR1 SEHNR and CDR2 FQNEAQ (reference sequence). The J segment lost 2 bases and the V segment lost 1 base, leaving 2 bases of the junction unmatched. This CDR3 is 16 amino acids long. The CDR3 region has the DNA TGTGCCAGCAGCTTAGGTGGGACAGGGGGCAACTATGGCTACACCTTC. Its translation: CASSLGGTGGNYGYTF. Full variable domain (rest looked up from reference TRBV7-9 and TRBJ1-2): DTGVSQNPRHKITKRGQNVTFRCDPISEHNRLYWYRQTLGQGPEFLTYFQNEAQLEKSRLLSDRFSAERPKGSFSTLEIQRTEQGDSAMYLCASSLGGTGGNYGYTFGSGTRLTVV.

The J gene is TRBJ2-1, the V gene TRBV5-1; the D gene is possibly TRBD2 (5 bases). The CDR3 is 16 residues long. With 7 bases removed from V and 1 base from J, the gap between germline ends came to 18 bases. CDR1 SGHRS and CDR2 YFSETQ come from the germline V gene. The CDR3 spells CASSPMAGASYNEQFF. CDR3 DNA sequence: TGCGCCAGCTCACCGATGGCGGGCGCGTCCTACAATGAGCAGTTCTTC.

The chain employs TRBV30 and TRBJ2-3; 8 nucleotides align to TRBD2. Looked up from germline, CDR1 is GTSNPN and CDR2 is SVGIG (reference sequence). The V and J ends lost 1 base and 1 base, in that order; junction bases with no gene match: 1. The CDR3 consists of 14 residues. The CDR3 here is CAWSATSGTDTQYF. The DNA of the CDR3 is TGTGCCTGGAGTGCGACTAGCGGCACAGATACGCAGTATTTT.

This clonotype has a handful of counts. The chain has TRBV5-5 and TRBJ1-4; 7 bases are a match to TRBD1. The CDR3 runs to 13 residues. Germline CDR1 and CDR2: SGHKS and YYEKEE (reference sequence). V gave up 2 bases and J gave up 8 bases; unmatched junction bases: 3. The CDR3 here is CASSFAGGEKLFF. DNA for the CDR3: TGTGCCAGCAGCTTCGCAGGGGGAGAAAAACTGTTTTTT. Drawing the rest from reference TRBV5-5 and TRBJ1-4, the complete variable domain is DAGVTQSPTHLIKTRGQQVTLRCSPISGHKSVSWYQQVLGQGPQFIFQYYEKEERGRGNFPDRFSARQFPNYSSELNVNALLLGDSALYLCASSFAGGEKLFFGSGTQLSVL.

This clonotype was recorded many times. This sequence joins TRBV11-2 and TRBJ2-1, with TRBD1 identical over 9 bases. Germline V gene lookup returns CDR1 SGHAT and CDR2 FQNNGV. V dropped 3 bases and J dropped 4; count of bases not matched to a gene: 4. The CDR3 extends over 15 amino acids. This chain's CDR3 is CASSLSTGGYNEQFF. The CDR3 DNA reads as TGTGCCAGCAGCTTGTCGACAGGGGGTTACAATGAGCAGTTCTTC.

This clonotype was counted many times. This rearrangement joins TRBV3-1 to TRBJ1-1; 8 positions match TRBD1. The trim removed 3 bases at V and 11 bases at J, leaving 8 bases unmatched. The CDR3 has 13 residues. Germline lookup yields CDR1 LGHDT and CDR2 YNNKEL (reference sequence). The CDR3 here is CASSQLRGRAAFF. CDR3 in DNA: TGTGCCAGCAGCCAGCTCAGGGGGCGCGCGGCTTTCTTT. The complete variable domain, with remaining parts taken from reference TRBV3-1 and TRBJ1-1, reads DTAVSQTPKYLVTQMGNDKSIKCEQNLGHDTMYWYKQDSKKFLKIMFSYNNKELIINETVPNRFSPKSPDKAHLNLHINSLELGDSAVYFCASSQLRGRAAFFGQGTRLTVV.

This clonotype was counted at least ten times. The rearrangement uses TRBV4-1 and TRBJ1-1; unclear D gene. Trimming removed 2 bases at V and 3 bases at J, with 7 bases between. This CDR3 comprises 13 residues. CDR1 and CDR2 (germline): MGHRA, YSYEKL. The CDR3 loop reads CASSQLAHTEAFF. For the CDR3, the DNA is TGCGCCAGCAGCCAACTCGCGCACACTGAAGCTTTCTTT.

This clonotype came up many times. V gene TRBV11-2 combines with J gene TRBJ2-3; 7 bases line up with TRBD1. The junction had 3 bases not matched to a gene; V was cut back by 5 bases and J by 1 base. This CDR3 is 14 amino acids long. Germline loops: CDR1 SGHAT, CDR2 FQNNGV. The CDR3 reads CASSPQGGTDTQYF. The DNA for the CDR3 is TGTGCCAGCAGCCCTCAGGGGGGCACAGATACGCAGTATTTT.

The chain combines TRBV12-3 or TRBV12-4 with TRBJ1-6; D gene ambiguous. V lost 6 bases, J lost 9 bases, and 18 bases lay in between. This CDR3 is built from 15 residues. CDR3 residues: CASSPSGESSSPLHF. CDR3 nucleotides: TGTGCCAGCAGCCCATCCGGGGAGAGCAGTTCACCCCTCCACTTT.

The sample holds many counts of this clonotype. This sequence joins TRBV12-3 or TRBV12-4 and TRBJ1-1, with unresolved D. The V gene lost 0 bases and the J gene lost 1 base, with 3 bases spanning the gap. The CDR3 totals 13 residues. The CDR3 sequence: CASSLAPNTEAFF. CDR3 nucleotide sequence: TGTGCCAGCAGTTTAGCGCCGAACACTGAAGCTTTCTTT.

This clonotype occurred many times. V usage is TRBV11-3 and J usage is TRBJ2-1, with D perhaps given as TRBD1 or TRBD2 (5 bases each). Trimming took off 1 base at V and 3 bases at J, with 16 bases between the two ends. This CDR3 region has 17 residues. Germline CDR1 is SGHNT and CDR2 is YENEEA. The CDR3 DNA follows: TGTGCCAGCAGCTTAGGGGGGTTGGAGGTTGTCTACAATGAGCAGTTCTTC. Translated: CASSLGGLEVVYNEQFF.

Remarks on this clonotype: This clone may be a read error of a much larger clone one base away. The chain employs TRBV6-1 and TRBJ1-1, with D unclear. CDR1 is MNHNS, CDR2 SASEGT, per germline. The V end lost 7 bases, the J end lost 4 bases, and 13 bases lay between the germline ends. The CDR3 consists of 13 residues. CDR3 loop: CASTRVLSTEAFF. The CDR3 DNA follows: TGTGCCAGCACGAGAGTACTGAGCACTGAAGCTTTCTTT.

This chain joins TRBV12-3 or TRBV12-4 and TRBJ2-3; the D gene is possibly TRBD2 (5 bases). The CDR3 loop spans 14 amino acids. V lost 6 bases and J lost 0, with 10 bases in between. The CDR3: CASSHRGSTDTQYF. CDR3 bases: TGTGCCAGCAGCCATCGGGGAAGCACAGATACGCAGTATTTT.

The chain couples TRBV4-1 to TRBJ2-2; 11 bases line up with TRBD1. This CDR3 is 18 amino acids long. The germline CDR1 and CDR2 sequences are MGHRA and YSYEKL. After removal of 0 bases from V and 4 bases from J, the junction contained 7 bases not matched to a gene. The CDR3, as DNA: TGCGCCAGCAGCCAAGATCGTGCCGGGACAGGGGGCACCGGGGAGCTGTTTTTT. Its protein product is CASSQDRAGTGGTGELFF.

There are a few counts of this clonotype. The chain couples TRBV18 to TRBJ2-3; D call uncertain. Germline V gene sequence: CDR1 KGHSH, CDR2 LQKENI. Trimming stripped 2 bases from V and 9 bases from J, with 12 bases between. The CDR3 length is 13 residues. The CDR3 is CASSPEVETTQYF. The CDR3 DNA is TGTGCCAGCTCACCAGAGGTAGAGACGACGCAGTATTTT.

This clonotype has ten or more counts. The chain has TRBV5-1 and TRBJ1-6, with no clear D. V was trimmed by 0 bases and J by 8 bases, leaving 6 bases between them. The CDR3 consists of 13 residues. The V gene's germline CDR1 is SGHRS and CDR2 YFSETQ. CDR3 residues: CASSLDRDSPLHF. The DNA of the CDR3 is TGCGCCAGCAGCTTGGACAGAGATTCACCCCTCCACTTT.

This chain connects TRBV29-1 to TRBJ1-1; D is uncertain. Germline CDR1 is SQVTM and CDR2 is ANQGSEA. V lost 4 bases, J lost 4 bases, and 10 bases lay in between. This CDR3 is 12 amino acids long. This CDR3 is CSVGTGGTEAFF. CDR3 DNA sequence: TGCAGCGTTGGAACTGGTGGCACTGAAGCTTTCTTT.

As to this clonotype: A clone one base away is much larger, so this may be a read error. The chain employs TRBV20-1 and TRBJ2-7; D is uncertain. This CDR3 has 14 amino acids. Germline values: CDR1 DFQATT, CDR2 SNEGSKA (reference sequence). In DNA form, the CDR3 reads TGCAGTGCTAGGGCCGCACATCGTACCTACGAGCAGCACTTC. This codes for CSARAAHRTYEQHF.

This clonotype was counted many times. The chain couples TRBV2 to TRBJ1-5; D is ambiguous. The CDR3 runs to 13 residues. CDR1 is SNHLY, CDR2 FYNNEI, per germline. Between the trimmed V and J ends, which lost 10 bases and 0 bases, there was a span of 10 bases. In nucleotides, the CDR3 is TGTGCCACATTAGAAGATAGCAATCAGCCCCAGCATTTT. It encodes CATLEDSNQPQHF.

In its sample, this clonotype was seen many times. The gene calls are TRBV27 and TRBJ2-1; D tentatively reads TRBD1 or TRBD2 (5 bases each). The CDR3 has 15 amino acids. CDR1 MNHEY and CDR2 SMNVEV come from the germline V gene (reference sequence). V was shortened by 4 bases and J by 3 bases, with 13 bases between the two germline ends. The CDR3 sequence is CASSSNRDGYNEQFF. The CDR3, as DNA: TGTGCCAGCAGTTCTAACCGGGACGGCTACAATGAGCAGTTCTTC.

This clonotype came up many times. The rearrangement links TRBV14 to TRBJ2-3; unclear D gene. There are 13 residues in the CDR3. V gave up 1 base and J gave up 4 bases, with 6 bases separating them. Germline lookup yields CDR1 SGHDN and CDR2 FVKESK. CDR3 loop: CASSQVFPDTQYF. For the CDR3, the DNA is TGTGCCAGCAGCCAAGTTTTTCCAGATACGCAGTATTTT.

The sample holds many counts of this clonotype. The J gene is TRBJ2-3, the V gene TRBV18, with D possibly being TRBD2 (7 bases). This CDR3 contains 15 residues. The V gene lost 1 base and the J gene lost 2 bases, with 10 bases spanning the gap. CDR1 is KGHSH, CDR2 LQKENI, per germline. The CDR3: CASSPLRGLTDTQYF. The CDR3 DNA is TGTGCCAGCTCACCACTGCGGGGGCTCACAGATACGCAGTATTTT.

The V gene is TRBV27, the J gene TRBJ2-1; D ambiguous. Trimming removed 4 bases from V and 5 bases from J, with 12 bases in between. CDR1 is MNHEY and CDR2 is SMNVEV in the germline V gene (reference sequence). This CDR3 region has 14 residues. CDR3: CASSSGMENNEQFF. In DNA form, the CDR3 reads TGTGCCAGCAGTTCCGGTATGGAAAACAATGAGCAGTTCTTC.

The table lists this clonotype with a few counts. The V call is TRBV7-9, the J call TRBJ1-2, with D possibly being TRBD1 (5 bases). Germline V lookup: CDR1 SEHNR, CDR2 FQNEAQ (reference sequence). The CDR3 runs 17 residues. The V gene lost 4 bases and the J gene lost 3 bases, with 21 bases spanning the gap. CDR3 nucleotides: TGTGCCAGCAGCTCTGATTCGATGAGCAGGGTTGACTATGGCTACACCTTC. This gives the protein CASSSDSMSRVDYGYTF.

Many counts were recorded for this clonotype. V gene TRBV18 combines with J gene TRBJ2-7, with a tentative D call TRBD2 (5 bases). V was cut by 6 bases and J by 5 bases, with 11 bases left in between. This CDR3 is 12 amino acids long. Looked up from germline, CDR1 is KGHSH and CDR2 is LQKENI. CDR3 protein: CASSRTADEQYF. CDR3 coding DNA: TGTGCCAGCTCTCGCACAGCGGACGAGCAGTACTTC. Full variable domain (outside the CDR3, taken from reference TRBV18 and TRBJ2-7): NAGVMQNPRHLVRRRGQEARLRCSPMKGHSHVYWYRQLPEEGLKFMVYLQKENIIDESGMPKERFSAEFPKEGPSILRIQQVVRGDSAAYFCASSRTADEQYFGPGTRLTVT.

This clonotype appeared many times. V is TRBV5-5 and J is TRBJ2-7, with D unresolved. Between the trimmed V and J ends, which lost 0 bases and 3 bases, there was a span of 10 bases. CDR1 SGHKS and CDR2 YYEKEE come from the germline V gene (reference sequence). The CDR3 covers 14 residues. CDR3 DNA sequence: TGTGCCAGCAGCTTGGCCGCCAAAAACTACGAGCAGTACTTC. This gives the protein CASSLAAKNYEQYF.

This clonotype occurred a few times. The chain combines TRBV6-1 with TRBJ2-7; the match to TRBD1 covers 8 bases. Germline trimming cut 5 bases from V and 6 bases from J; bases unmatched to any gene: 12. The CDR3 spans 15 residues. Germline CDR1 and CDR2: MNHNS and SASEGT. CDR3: CASSNGQGLYLEQYF. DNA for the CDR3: TGTGCCAGCAGTAATGGACAGGGATTATACCTCGAGCAGTACTTC.

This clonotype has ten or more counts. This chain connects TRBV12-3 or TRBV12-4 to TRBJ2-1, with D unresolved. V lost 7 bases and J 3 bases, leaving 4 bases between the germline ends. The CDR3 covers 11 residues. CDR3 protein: CASTNYNEQFF. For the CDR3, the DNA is TGTGCCAGCACCAACTACAATGAGCAGTTCTTC.

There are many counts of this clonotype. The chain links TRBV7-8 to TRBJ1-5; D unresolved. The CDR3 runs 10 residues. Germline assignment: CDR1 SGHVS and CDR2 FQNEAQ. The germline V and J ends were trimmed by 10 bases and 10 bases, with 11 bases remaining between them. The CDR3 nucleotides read TGTGCCATTAGTTGGGTACCCCAGCATTTT. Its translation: CAISWVPQHF.

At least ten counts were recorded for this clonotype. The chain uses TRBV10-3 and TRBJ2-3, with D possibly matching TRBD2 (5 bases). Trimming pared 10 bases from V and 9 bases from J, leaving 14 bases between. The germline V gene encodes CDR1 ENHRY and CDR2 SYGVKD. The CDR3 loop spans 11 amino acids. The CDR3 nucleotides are TGTGCCAGCAGCACGGGGAACACGCAGTATTTT. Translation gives CASSTGNTQYF.